This T cell receptor beta chain derives from a study of cytomegalovirus exposure and HLA in healthy donors. Study background: From roughly 180 million T cells, an earlier analysis saw around 120 million unique TCR beta sequences.

The PCR used 60 Vbeta and 13 Jbeta primers. TCRdb's table, derived via immunoSEQ multiplex PCR, lists solely in-frame clones and lacks some. In total, the table holds approximately 110,000 clones. Losses at the gene ends were 6 bases for V and 1 base for J; bases not matched to a gene: 12. Germline CDR1 and CDR2: SQVTM and ANQGSEA. This CDR3 region has 16 residues. What was sequenced was PBMCs. This rearrangement joins TRBV29-1 to TRBJ2-3, with 8 bases fitting TRBD2. The sequence was collected from a man aged 18-30 years in good health and CMV-seronegative. The CDR3 bases are TGCAGCGTCCACACTTTAGCGGGATCGGGCACAGATACGCAGTATTTT. It translates to CSVHTLAGSGTDTQYF.